The entry below gives a single T cell receptor beta chain sequence along with its context. Germline V lookup: CDR1 MGHRA, CDR2 YSYEKL. The length of the CDR3 is 13 residues. V was clipped by 6 bases and J by 0 bases, with 6 bases between them. This sample is drawn from a study of technical replicates of blood from a handful of donors. Some clones are missing from TCRdb's copy, which holds only in-frame ones; the method was immunoSEQ multiplex PCR. This sample has under 85,000 clones, with roughly 92% found just once. This chain joins TRBV4-1 and TRBJ1-3; D unclear. This clonotype originated in a human donor in good health. The sample taken for sequencing was T cells isolated from PBMCs. In DNA form, the CDR3 reads TGCGCCAGCAGTCTAGGCTCTGGAAACACCATATATTTT. Its translation is CASSLGSGNTIYF.